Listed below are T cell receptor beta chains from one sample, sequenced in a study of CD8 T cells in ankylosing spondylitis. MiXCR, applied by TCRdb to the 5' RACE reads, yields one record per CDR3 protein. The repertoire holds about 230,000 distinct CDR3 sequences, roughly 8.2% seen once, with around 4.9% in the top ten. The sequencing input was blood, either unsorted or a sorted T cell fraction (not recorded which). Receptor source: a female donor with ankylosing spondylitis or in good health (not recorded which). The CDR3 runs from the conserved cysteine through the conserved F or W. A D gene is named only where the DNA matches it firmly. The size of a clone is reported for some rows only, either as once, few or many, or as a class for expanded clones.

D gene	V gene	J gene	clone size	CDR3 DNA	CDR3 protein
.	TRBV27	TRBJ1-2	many	TGTGCCAGCAGATCGGGGGGTGGCTACACCTTC	CASRSGGGYTF
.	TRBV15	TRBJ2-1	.	TGTGCACTCTTGGGGGACAATGAGCAGTTCTTC	CALLGDNEQFF
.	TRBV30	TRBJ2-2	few	TGTGCCTGGAGTTTCCCCGGGGGTGTATTGACCGGGGAGCTGTTTTTT	CAWSFPGGVLTGELFF
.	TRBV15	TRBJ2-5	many	TGTGCCACCAGTTTAGGCGTCTTCCAAGAGACCCAGTACTTC	CATSLGVFQETQYF
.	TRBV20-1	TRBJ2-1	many	TGCAGTGCTAGCCATCCCCGGGACTCTTACAATGAGCAGTTCTTC	CSASHPRDSYNEQFF
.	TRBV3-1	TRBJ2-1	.	TGTGCCAGCAGCCAAGATTGGGGCGGAGGGCCCTCCGGCAATGAGCAGTTCTTC	CASSQDWGGGPSGNEQFF
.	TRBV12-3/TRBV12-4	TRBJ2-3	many	TGTGCCAGCAGTTTGGACCCTAGCACAGATACGCAGTATTTT	CASSLDPSTDTQYF
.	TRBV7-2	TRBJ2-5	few	TGTGCCAGCAGCTTGGGGGCAACGATACGCCAAGAGACCCAGTACTTC	CASSLGATIRQETQYF
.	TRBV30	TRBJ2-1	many	TGTGCCTGGGAACCAGGGGACGCCTCCTTTTACAATGAGCAGTTCTTC	CAWEPGDASFYNEQFF
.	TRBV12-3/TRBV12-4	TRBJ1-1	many	TGTGCCAGCAGTCCCAGGGAATTCGGGGCAGCTTTCTTT	CASSPREFGAAFF
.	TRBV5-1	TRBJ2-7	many	TGCGCCAGCAGCCCCCACGGGGGAAGCTCCTACGAGCAGTACTTC	CASSPHGGSSYEQYF
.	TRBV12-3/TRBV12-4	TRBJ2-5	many	TGTGCCAGCAGTTTAGCGCTTGGAGGAGGGCAAGACCAAGAGACCCAGTACTTC	CASSLALGGGQDQETQYF
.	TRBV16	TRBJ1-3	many	TGTGCCAGCAGCCAACCCGAATACGGAAACACCATATATTTT	CASSQPEYGNTIYF
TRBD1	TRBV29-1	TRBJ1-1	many	TGCAGCGCTGACAGGGCGAACACTGAAGCTTTCTTT	CSADRANTEAFF
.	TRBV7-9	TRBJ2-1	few	TGTGCCAGCAGCTTAGGGGTACAAGCCCCGAACAATGAGCAGTTCTTC	CASSLGVQAPNNEQFF
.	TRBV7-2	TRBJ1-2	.	TGTGCCAGCAGCTTCGCCCGCTATGGCTACACCTTC	CASSFARYGYTF
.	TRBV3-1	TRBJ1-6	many	TGTGCCAGCAGCCTAGGCGGGAGGTCCTATAATTCACCCCTCCACTTT	CASSLGGRSYNSPLHF
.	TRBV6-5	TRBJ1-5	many	TGTGCCAGCAGTTACTCGGGGTTGGGGGCCAGTCAGCCCCAGCATTTT	CASSYSGLGASQPQHF
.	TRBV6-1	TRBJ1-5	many	TGTGCCAGCAGTGGCGCGTGGGAATTGATAAGCAATCAGCCCCAGCATTTT	CASSGAWELISNQPQHF
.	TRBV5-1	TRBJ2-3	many	TGCGCCAGCGAGTTGGGGGTTAGCACAGATACGCAGTATTTT	CASELGVSTDTQYF
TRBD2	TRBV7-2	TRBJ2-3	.	TGTGCCAGCAGCCGGCGGGAGCTTTTCACAGATACGCAGTATTTT	CASSRRELFTDTQYF
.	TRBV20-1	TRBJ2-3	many	TGCAGTGCTAGAGATGCCGCTAGCCCCAAGGATACGCAGTATTTT	CSARDAASPKDTQYF
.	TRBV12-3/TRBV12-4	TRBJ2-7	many	TGTGCCAGCAGTTCGCCGTCCCGGAGAACCTACGAGCAGTACTTC	CASSSPSRRTYEQYF